The 16 T cell receptor beta chains presented below share a single source sample, sequenced in a study of blood T cell repertoires in COVID-19. TCRdb keeps only in-frame clones here, not all; method: immunoSEQ multiplex PCR. The sample consists of over 30,000 clones, around 82% of them appearing once. Input material: peripheral blood. The receptors stem from an elderly man with active or convalescent COVID-19.

V usage is TRBV19 and J usage is TRBJ1-5; no firm D call. The CDR3 sequence is 13 residues long. The V end was cut by 6 bases, the J end by 3 bases, with 9 bases between. Germline-derived CDR1 and CDR2 are LNHDA and SQIVND (reference sequence). The CDR3 DNA follows: TGTGCCAGTAGGAACAGTAACAATCAGCCCCAGCATTTT. It is translated as CASRNSNNQPQHF.

The rearrangement uses TRBV28 and TRBJ1-5; TRBD1 aligns across 10 bases. The CDR3 is 15 amino acids. With 5 bases clipped from V and 5 bases from J, the junction kept 6 bases outside the gene matches. Germline assignment: CDR1 MDHEN and CDR2 SYDVKM. CDR3 protein: CASSPTGGLDQPQHF. The CDR3 DNA follows: TGTGCCAGCAGTCCGACAGGGGGCCTTGATCAGCCCCAGCATTTT.

The chain is built from TRBV27 and TRBJ1-1; TRBD1 matches 8 bases. V lost 6 bases, J lost 4 bases, and 4 bases stayed unmatched. CDR3 size: 13 residues. Germline CDR1 is MNHEY and CDR2 is SMNVEV (reference sequence). CDR3 in DNA: TGTGCCAGCAGCCGTGACAGGGGCACTGAAGCTTTCTTT. The encoded protein is CASSRDRGTEAFF.

The rearrangement joins TRBV15 to TRBJ2-5, with D hard to call. V was cut by 0 bases and J by 5 bases, with 4 bases left in between. This CDR3 has 12 amino acids. Germline values: CDR1 LNHNV, CDR2 YYDKDF (reference sequence). CDR3 bases: TGTGCCACCAGCAGAGATCATGAGACCCAGTACTTC. Translation gives CATSRDHETQYF.

The chain is built from TRBV15 and TRBJ1-5; D is undetermined. Germline lookup yields CDR1 LNHNV and CDR2 YYDKDF (reference sequence). The germline V and J ends were trimmed by 0 bases and 2 bases, with 11 bases remaining between them. This CDR3 is 16 amino acids long. The DNA for the CDR3 is TGTGCCACCAGCAGAGAATTGAGCGGGGGCAATCAGCCCCAGCATTTT. Amino acid sequence: CATSRELSGGNQPQHF. The full variable domain, rest sourced from reference TRBV15 and TRBJ1-5, is DAMVIQNPRYQVTQFGKPVTLSCSQTLNHNVMYWYQQKSSQAPKLLFHYYDKDFNNEADTPDNFQSRRPNTSFCFLDIRSPGLGDTAMYLCATSRELSGGNQPQHFGDGTRLSIL.

In this sample, this clone turned up once. The gene calls are TRBV3-1 (or the pseudogene TRBV3-2) and TRBJ1-5; 7 bases agree with TRBD1. CDR3 length: 15 amino acids. Germline V lookup: CDR1 LGHDT, CDR2 YNNKEL (reference sequence). V lost 3 bases and J lost 6; bases outside the gene matches: 8. The CDR3 DNA reads TGTGCCAGCAGCCAGTTGGGACAGCCGGGTCAGCCCCAGCATTTT. Translated: CASSQLGQPGQPQHF.

The gene calls are TRBV5-1 and TRBJ1-1, with D possibly TRBD1 on 6 matching bases. The length of the CDR3 is 14 residues. In germline, CDR1 is SGHRS, CDR2 YFSETQ. V was shortened by 0 bases and J by 5 bases, with 11 bases between the two germline ends. CDR3 sequence (DNA): TGCGCCAGCAGCTTGGGGGGTGGACAGACTGAAGCTTTCTTT. Its translation: CASSLGGGQTEAFF.

The gene calls are TRBV9 and TRBJ2-1; the D is unclear. Germline CDR1 reads SGDLS; CDR2 reads YYNGEE. Trimming pared 1 base from V and 3 bases from J, leaving 8 bases between. This CDR3 contains 14 residues. In DNA form, the CDR3 reads TGTGCCAGCAGCGTATTTCCCAACTACAATGAGCAGTTCTTC. Protein: CASSVFPNYNEQFF.

CDR3 DNA sequence: TGTGCCAGTAGTATAGGCCCACTAGGGAACAATGAGCAGTTCTTC. This codes for CASSIGPLGNNEQFF. The J gene is TRBJ2-1, the V gene TRBV19, with D perhaps TRBD2 (5 bases). There are 15 residues in the CDR3. CDR1 and CDR2 from the germline V gene are LNHDA and SQIVND (reference sequence). V gave up 1 base and J gave up 5 bases, with 12 bases separating them. The full variable domain, with the rest looked up from reference TRBV19 and TRBJ2-1, is DGGITQSPKYLFRKEGQNVTLSCEQNLNHDAMYWYRQDPGQGLRLIYYSQIVNDFQKGDIAEGYSVSREKKESFPLTVTSAQKNPTAFYLCASSIGPLGNNEQFFGPGTRLTVL.

This clone showed up just a few times. The V and J genes are TRBV4-2 and TRBJ1-5; no firm D call. The V gene lost 0 bases and the J gene lost 4 bases, with 10 bases spanning the gap. The germline V gene encodes CDR1 LGHNA and CDR2 YNFKEQ. This CDR3 is 15 amino acids long. The CDR3 coding sequence is TGTGCCAGCAGCCAAGAGGGTCGAGGAAATCAGCCCCAGCATTTT. Amino acid sequence: CASSQEGRGNQPQHF.

This clone has just a few counts. This chain connects TRBV6-6 to TRBJ1-2, with D possibly TRBD1 on 5 matching bases. The germline V gene has CDR1 MNHNY and CDR2 SVGAGI (reference sequence). V lost 5 bases and J lost 3, with 7 bases in between. The CDR3 totals 12 residues. CDR3 amino acids: CASSVGDYGYTF. The CDR3 nucleotides are TGTGCCAGCAGTGTAGGGGACTATGGCTACACCTTC.

The chain combines TRBV23-1 with TRBJ1-2; D is perhaps TRBD1 (6 bases). TRBV23-1 is marked as an open reading frame, function uncertain. V was shortened by 4 bases and J by 6 bases, with 18 bases between the two germline ends. CDR3 length: 15 residues. CDR3 loop: CASSRHVGAWNGYTF. CDR3 DNA sequence: TGCGCCAGCAGTCGCCACGTGGGGGCATGGAATGGCTACACCTTC.

The J gene is TRBJ1-4, the V gene TRBV3-1 (or the pseudogene TRBV3-2); D is possibly TRBD1 (6 bases). The V and J ends lost 4 bases and 11 bases respectively, with 14 bases between them. CDR3 length: 13 residues. CDR1 and CDR2 from the germline V gene are LGHDT and YNNKEL (reference sequence). CDR3 nucleotides: TGTGCCAGCAGCCGTGGCAGGGGCCCTAAACTGTTTTTT. Protein sequence: CASSRGRGPKLFF.

In nucleotides, the CDR3 is TGTGCCAGCAGCTTGGCAGGGGGCTACGAGCAGTACTTC. Residues: CASSLAGGYEQYF. This chain links TRBV7-9 with TRBJ2-7; TRBD1 matches at 7 bases. The germline gives CDR1 SEHNR, CDR2 FQNEAQ (reference sequence). J lost 3 bases, V lost 3 bases, and 2 bases had no gene match. This CDR3 has 13 residues.

This sequence joins TRBV6-5 and TRBJ2-1; TRBD2 aligns across 7 bases. In germline, CDR1 is MNHEY, CDR2 SVGAGI. Trimming cost V 6 bases and J 15 bases; bases outside gene matches: 17. CDR3 length equals 14 residues. The CDR3 bases are TGTGCCAGCAGGCCGGGTTGGGCCGCGGGGGAGGTGTTCTTC. Translated: CASRPGWAAGEVFF.

The chain carries TRBV6-6 and TRBJ1-6; TRBD1 matches 10 bases. Germline CDR1 MNHNY, CDR2 SVGAGI (reference sequence). The CDR3 sequence is 15 residues long. V lost 5 bases to trimming and J lost 10 bases; unmatched junction nucleotides: 8. CDR3 nucleotides: TGTGCCAGCAGTGCCAGTGGGACAGGGGTCTCACCCCTCCACTTT. Protein sequence: CASSASGTGVSPLHF.